This T cell receptor (beta chain) is drawn from a study of breast tumors, draining lymph nodes, adjacent tissues. Notes on the study in general: Tumors had less TCR diversity than lymph nodes, more than nontumor tissue.

Breast cancer patients provided tissue from their axillary draining lymph nodes. Germline V CDR1 and CDR2: DFQATT, SNEGSKA (reference sequence). The CDR3 totals 14 residues. J was trimmed by 4 bases and V by 4 bases; bases with no gene match: 9. With respect to this clonotype: Its matching antigen is unknown.

TCRdb re-analysed the multiplex PCR reads in MiXCR, keeping a single row per CDR3 protein. Among about 200,000 distinct CDR3 sequences listed, roughly 29% were seen once. The sequencing input was axillary lymph node tissue. This chain links TRBV20-1 with TRBJ1-1, with 7 bases fitting TRBD1. This clonotype was sampled from a female donor with breast cancer. Some clones in this sample may be carry-over from other donors' samples. The CDR3 spells CSANRQGMSTEAFF. CDR3 coding DNA: TGCAGTGCTAATAGACAGGGAATGAGCACTGAAGCTTTCTTT.